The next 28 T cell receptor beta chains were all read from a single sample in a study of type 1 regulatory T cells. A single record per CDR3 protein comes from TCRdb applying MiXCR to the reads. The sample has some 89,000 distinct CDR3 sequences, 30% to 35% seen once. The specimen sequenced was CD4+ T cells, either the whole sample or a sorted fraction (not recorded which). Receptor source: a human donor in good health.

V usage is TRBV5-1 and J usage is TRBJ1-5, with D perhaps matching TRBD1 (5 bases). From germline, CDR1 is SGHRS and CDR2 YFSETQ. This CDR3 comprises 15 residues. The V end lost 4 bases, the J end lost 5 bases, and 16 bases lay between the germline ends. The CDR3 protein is CASSPTGDGHQPQHF. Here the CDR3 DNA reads TGCGCCAGCAGCCCCACCGGGGACGGACATCAGCCCCAGCATTTT.

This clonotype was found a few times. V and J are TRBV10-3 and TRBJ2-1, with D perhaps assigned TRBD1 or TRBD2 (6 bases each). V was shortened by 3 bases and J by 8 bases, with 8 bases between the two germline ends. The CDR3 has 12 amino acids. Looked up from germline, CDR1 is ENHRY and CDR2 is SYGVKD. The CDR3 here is CAISDRGDEQFF. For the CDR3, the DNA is TGTGCCATCAGTGATAGGGGGGATGAGCAGTTCTTC.

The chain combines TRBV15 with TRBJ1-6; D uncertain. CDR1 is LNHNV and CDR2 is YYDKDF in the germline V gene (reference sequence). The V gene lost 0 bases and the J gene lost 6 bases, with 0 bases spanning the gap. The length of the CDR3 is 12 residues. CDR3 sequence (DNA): TGTGCCACCAGCAGAGATAATTCACCCCTCCACTTT. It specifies CATSRDNSPLHF.

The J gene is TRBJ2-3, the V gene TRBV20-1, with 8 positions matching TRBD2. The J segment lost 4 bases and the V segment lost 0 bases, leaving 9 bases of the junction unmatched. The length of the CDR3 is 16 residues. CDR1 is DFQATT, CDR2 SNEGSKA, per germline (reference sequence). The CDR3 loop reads CSARDPSGSRADTQYF. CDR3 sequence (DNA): TGCAGTGCTAGAGATCCCAGCGGGAGTCGCGCAGATACGCAGTATTTT.

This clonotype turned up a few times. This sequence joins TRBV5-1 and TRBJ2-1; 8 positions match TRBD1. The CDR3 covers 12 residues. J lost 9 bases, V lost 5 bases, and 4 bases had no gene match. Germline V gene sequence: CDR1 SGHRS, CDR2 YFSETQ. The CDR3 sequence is CASSSGTGEQFF. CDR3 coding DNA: TGCGCCAGCAGTTCCGGGACAGGTGAGCAGTTCTTC.

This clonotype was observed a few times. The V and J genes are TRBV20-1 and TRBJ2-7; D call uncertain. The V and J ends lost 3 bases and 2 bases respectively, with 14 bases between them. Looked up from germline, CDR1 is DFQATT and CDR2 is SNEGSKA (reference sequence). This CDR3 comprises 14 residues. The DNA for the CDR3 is TGCAGTGCTAGGCGCGGAAGAAAGACCTACGAGCAGTACTTC. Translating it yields CSARRGRKTYEQYF.

In nucleotides, the CDR3 is TGTGCCAGTAGTAGGGGGACGGAGGATCAGCCCCAGCATTTT. Translating gives CASSRGTEDQPQHF. J is TRBJ1-5 and V is TRBV19, with D perhaps TRBD1 (5 bases). There are 14 residues in the CDR3. The V end lost 4 bases, the J end lost 5 bases, and 12 bases lay between the germline ends. Germline values: CDR1 LNHDA, CDR2 SQIVND (reference sequence).

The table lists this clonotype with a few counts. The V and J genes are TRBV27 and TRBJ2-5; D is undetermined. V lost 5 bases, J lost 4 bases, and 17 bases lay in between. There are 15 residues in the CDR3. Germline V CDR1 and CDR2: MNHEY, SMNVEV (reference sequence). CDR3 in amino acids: CASSLNRATGETQYF. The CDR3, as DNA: TGTGCCAGCAGTCTAAACCGGGCCACGGGAGAGACCCAGTACTTC.

The DNA for the CDR3 is TGTGCCAGCAGTGAAGGGGACAGGCCCTACGAGCAGTACTTC. This codes for CASSEGDRPYEQYF. The genes are TRBV2 and TRBJ2-7; 8 bases fit TRBD1. J lost 2 bases, V lost 1 base, and 1 base had no gene match. Germline lookup yields CDR1 SNHLY and CDR2 FYNNEI. This CDR3 comprises 14 residues.

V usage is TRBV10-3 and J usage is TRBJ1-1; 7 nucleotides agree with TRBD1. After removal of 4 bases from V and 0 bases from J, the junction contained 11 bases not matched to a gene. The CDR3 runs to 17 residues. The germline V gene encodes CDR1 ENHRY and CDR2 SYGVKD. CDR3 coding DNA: TGTGCCATCAGTGGGGACAGCCAAAGAGCCATGAACACTGAAGCTTTCTTT. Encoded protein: CAISGDSQRAMNTEAFF.

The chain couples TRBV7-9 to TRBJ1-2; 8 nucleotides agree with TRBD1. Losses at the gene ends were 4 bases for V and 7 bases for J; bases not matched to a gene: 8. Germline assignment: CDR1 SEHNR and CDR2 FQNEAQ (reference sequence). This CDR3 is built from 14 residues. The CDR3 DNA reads TGTGCCAGCAGCTCCCCAGGGGGCTTCGGTGGCTACACCTTC. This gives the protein CASSSPGGFGGYTF.

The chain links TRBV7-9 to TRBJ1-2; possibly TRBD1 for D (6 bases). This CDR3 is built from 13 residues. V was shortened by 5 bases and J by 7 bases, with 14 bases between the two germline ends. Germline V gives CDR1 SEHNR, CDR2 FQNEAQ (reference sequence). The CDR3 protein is CASSHKNRAGYTF. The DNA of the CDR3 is TGTGCCAGCAGCCATAAAAACAGGGCTGGCTACACCTTC.

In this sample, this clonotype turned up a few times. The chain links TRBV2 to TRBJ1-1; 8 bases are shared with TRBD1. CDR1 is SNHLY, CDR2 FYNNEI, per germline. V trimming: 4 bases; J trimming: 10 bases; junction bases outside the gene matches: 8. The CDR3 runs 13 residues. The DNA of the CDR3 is TGTGCCAGCAGTGTTTCAGGGGGCGCAGGAGCTTTCTTT. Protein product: CASSVSGGAGAFF.

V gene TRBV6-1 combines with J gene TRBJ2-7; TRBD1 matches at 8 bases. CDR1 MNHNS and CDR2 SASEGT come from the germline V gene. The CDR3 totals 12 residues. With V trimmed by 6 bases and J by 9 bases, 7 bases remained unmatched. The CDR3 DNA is TGTGCCAGCAGCGGACAGGGACTTGGGCAGTACTTC. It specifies CASSGQGLGQYF.

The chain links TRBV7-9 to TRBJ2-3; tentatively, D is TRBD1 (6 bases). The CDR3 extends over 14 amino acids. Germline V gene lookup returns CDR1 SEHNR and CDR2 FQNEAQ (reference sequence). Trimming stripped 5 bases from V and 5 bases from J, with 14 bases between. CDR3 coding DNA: TGTGCCAGCAGCCTGGCGTTCAGGGGAGATACGCAGTATTTT. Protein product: CASSLAFRGDTQYF.

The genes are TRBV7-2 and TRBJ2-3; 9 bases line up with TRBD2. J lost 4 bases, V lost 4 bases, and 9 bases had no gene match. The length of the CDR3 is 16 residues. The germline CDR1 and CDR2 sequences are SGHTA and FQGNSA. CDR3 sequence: CASSSSVSGSSDTQYF. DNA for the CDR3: TGTGCCAGCAGCTCATCGGTTAGCGGGAGTTCAGATACGCAGTATTTT.

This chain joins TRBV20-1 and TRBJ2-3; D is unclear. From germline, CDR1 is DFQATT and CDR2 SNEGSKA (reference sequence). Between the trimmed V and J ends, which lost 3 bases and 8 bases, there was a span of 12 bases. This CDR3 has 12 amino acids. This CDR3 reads CSASASARTQYF. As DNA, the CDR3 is TGCAGTGCTAGTGCCTCTGCTCGTACGCAGTATTTT.

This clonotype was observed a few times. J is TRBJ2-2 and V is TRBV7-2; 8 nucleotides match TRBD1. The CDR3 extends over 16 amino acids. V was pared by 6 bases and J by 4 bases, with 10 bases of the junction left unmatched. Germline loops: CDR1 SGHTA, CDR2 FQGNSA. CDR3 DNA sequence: TGTGCCAGCAGTCGAACAGGGGGATTCGGCACCGGGGAGCTGTTTTTT. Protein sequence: CASSRTGGFGTGELFF. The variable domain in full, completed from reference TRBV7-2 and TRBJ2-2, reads GAGVSQSPSNKVTEKGKDVELRCDPISGHTALYWYRQSLGQGLEFLIYFQGNSAPDKSGLPSDRFSAERTGGSVSTLTIQRTQQEDSAVYLCASSRTGGFGTGELFFGEGSRLTVL.

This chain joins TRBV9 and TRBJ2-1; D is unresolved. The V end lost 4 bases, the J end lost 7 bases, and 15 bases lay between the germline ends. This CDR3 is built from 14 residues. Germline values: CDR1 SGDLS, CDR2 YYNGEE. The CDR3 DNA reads TGTGCCAGCAGCTCACGAGCCCGGTATAATGAGCAGTTCTTC. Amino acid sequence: CASSSRARYNEQFF. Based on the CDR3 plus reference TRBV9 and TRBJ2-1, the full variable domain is DSGVTQTPKHLITATGQRVTLRCSPRSGDLSVYWYQQSLDQGLQFLIQYYNGEERAKGNILERFSAQQFPDLHSELNLSSLELGDSALYFCASSSRARYNEQFFGPGTRLTVL.

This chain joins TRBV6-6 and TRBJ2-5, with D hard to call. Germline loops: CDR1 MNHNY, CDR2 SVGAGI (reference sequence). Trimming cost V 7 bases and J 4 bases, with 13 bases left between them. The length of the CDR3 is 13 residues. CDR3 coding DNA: TGTGCCAGCACTCCCCTCGATGGAGAGACCCAGTACTTC. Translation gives CASTPLDGETQYF.

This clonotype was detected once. This chain's CDR3 is CATSDSLGGFSGANVLTF. As DNA, the CDR3 is TGTGCCACCAGTGATTCCCTGGGGGGGTTCTCTGGGGCCAACGTCCTGACTTTC. This rearrangement joins TRBV24-1 to TRBJ2-6, with 7 bases lining up with TRBD2. Germline V lookup: CDR1 KGHDR, CDR2 SFDVKD. This CDR3 is built from 18 residues. J was trimmed by 0 bases and V by 2 bases; bases with no gene match: 6.

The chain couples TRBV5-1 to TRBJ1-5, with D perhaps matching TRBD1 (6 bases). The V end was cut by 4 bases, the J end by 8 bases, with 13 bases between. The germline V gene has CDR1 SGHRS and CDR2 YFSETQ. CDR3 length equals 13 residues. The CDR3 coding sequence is TGCGCCAGCAGCGAAGGGACATACAAGCCCCAGCATTTT. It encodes CASSEGTYKPQHF.

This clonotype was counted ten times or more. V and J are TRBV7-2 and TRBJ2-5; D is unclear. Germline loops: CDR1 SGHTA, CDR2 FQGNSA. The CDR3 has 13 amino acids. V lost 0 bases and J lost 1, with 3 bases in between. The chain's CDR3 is CASSLARQETQYF. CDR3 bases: TGTGCCAGCAGCTTAGCTCGCCAAGAGACCCAGTACTTC.

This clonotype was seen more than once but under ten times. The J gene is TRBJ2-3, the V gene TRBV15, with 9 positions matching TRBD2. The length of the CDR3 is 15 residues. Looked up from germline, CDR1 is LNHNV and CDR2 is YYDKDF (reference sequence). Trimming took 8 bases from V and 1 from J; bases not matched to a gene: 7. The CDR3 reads CATATRTSGTDTQYF. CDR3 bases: TGTGCCACCGCGACCCGGACTAGCGGCACAGATACGCAGTATTTT. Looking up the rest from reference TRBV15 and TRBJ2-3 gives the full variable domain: DAMVIQNPRYQVTQFGKPVTLSCSQTLNHNVMYWYQQKSSQAPKLLFHYYDKDFNNEADTPDNFQSRRPNTSFCFLDIRSPGLGDTAMYLCATATRTSGTDTQYFGPGTRLTVL.

The CDR3: CASSLMGGLNTF. CDR3 nucleotide sequence: TGTGCCAGCAGTTTAATGGGGGGTTTGAACACCTTC. V usage is TRBV28 and J usage is TRBJ1-2, with D maybe TRBD1 (5 bases). Germline-derived CDR1 and CDR2 are MDHEN and SYDVKM. V was pared by 2 bases and J by 12 bases, with 13 bases between. This CDR3 has 12 amino acids.

DNA for the CDR3: TGTGCCAGCAGCATCCCCGGGGTTGAAGCTTTCTTT. This codes for CASSIPGVEAFF. The rearrangement links TRBV5-4 to TRBJ1-1; D is undetermined. V lost 4 bases and J lost 7, with 11 bases in between. CDR1 is SGHNT and CDR2 is YYREEE in the germline V gene (reference sequence). This CDR3 contains 12 residues.

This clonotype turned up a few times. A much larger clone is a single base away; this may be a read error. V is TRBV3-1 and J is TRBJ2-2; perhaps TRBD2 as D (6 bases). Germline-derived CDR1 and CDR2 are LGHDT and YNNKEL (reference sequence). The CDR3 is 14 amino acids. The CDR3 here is CASSQDWNPGGLFF. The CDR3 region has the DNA TGTGCCAGCAGCCAAGATTGGAACCCCGGGGGGCTGTTTTTT.

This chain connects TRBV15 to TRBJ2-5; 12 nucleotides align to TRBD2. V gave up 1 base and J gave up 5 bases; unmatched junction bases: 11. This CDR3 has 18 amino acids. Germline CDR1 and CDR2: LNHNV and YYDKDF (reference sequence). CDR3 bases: TGTGCCACCAGCAGAGTGGGGTCGACTAGCGGGAGTTTCGAGACCCAGTACTTC. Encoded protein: CATSRVGSTSGSFETQYF.